The 14 T cell receptor beta chains below all came from one sample that was sequenced in a study of identical twins. TCRdb re-analysed the 5' RACE reads in MiXCR, keeping a single row per CDR3 protein. The sample has fewer than 800,000 distinct CDR3 sequences, roughly 7.2% seen once. These data were likewise used in another study, on yellow fever vaccine responses in identical twins.

Input material: PBMCs. Receptors originate from a woman under 30 in good health.

This clonotype was picked up a small number of times. The chain combines TRBV21-1 with TRBJ1-4; the D call TRBD1 from the table was never checked on the DNA. TRBV21-1 is a pseudogene. The CDR3 contains 15 residues. The chain's CDR3 is CASSKEDSLNEKLFF. For the CDR3, the DNA is TGTGCCAGCAGCAAAGAAGACAGCCTTAATGAAAAACTGTTTTTT.

This clonotype has only a few counts. Mismatch with germline at one junction end may stem from a read error. The chain links TRBV2 to TRBJ2-1; 15 bases align to TRBD2. Germline lookup yields CDR1 SNHLY and CDR2 FYNNEI. CDR3 length equals 13 residues. CDR3 sequence reads: CASSWTSGRAPLF. The CDR3 coding sequence is TGTGCCAGCAGCTGGACTAGCGGGAGGGCCCCCCTCTTC.

This clonotype has a handful of counts. V and J are TRBV10-3 and TRBJ2-3, with TRBD1 as a possible D gene (5 bases). Germline V CDR1 and CDR2: ENHRY, SYGVKD. V lost 0 bases and J 4 bases, leaving 14 bases between the germline ends. This CDR3 has 16 residues. CDR3 region: CAISESPGIGADTQYF. CDR3 DNA sequence: TGTGCCATCAGTGAGTCGCCAGGGATTGGCGCAGATACGCAGTATTTT.

This clonotype was found a few times. V is TRBV7-9 and J is TRBJ2-1; D is undetermined. In germline, CDR1 is SEHNR, CDR2 FQNEAQ (reference sequence). Deletions cut 2 bases from V and 3 bases from J, with 8 bases between. The CDR3 has 14 amino acids. CDR3 bases: TGTGCCAGCAGCTTATCCTCAGACTACAATGAGCAGTTCTTC. This codes for CASSLSSDYNEQFF.

The sample holds a few counts of this clonotype. The chain is built from TRBV5-1 and TRBJ2-1; TRBD2 matches at 9 bases. The CDR3 sequence is 16 residues long. Germline lookup yields CDR1 SGHRS and CDR2 YFSETQ. Trimming took 3 bases from V and 9 from J; bases not matched to a gene: 13. The CDR3 protein is CASSSGPSGRLGEQFF. DNA of the CDR3: TGCGCCAGCAGCTCCGGGCCCAGCGGGAGGTTGGGTGAGCAGTTCTTC.

Only a few counts were recorded for this clonotype. The genes are TRBV10-3 and TRBJ2-1; a weak D match, TRBD1 (5 bases). CDR1 and CDR2 from the germline V gene are ENHRY and SYGVKD. The V end was cut by 0 bases, the J end by 8 bases, with 14 bases between. The CDR3 has 15 amino acids. The DNA of the CDR3 is TGTGCCATCAGTGAGTCGATGCAGGGCTTCGATGAGCAGTTCTTC. Amino acid sequence: CAISESMQGFDEQFF.

This clonotype was seen more than once but under ten times. The chain links TRBV7-3 to TRBJ2-7, with TRBD1 as a possible D gene (5 bases). The germline V gene has CDR1 SGHTA and CDR2 FQGTGA. The length of the CDR3 is 14 residues. The V end was cut by 5 bases, the J end by 4 bases, with 15 bases between. The CDR3 coding sequence is TGTGCCAGCAGCCCTGGACATATCCCTTACGAGCAGTACTTC. It specifies CASSPGHIPYEQYF. The full variable domain, rest sourced from reference TRBV7-3 and TRBJ2-7, is GAGVSQTPSNKVTEKGKYVELRCDPISGHTALYWYRQSLGQGPEFLIYFQGTGAADDSGLPNDRFFAVRPEGSVSTLKIQRTERGDSAVYLCASSPGHIPYEQYFGPGTRLTVT.

The table lists this clonotype with many counts. The chain links TRBV5-1 to TRBJ2-1, with 7 bases matching TRBD1. The trim removed 4 bases at V and 1 base at J, leaving 5 bases unmatched. The CDR3 is 15 amino acids. Germline CDR1 reads SGHRS; CDR2 reads YFSETQ. CDR3 bases: TGCGCCAGCAGCCCACAGGGGAGTTCCTACAATGAGCAGTTCTTC. It specifies CASSPQGSSYNEQFF.

The chain combines TRBV7-8 with TRBJ2-3, with D hard to call. Germline lookup yields CDR1 SGHVS and CDR2 FQNEAQ. The length of the CDR3 is 16 residues. The V and J ends lost 1 base and 2 bases respectively, with 13 bases between them. CDR3 region: CASSLGQAEYTDTQYF. CDR3 nucleotides: TGTGCCAGCAGCTTAGGGCAGGCGGAATACACAGATACGCAGTATTTT.

This clonotype was observed a handful of times. The chain joins TRBV20-1 to TRBJ1-2, with D unresolved. Germline-derived CDR1 and CDR2 are DFQATT and SNEGSKA (reference sequence). This CDR3 is built from 14 residues. Trimming stripped 1 base from V and 4 bases from J, with 13 bases between. The CDR3: CSARVGDGGYGYTF. For the CDR3, the DNA is TGCAGTGCTAGAGTCGGGGATGGAGGCTATGGCTACACCTTC.

This clonotype has more than one count but fewer than ten. The rearrangement joins TRBV20-1 to TRBJ1-1, with a weak D call TRBD1 (5 bases). V lost 6 bases, J lost 5 bases, and 25 bases lay in between. Germline V gives CDR1 DFQATT, CDR2 SNEGSKA (reference sequence). This CDR3 comprises 16 residues. The CDR3 reads CSADVSRAGRGTEAFF. For the CDR3, the DNA is TGCAGTGCAGACGTCTCTAGGGCAGGGCGAGGGACTGAAGCTTTCTTT.

This clonotype was counted between two and nine times. CDR3 bases: TGCGCCAGCAGCTGGGAGACTAGCGGATTAGCCAAAAACATTCAGTACTTC. Amino acids: CASSWETSGLAKNIQYF. The chain has TRBV5-1 and TRBJ2-4; 9 positions match TRBD2. This CDR3 spans 17 amino acids. The ends lost 3 bases at V and 0 bases at J; junction bases unmatched: 7. Germline CDR1 is SGHRS and CDR2 is YFSETQ.

V usage is TRBV6-1 and J usage is TRBJ2-5; D tentatively reads TRBD1 or TRBD2 (5 bases each). CDR1 and CDR2 from the germline V gene are MNHNS and SASEGT. Trimming removed 6 bases from V and 5 bases from J, with 13 bases in between. The CDR3 loop spans 13 amino acids. The CDR3 DNA reads TGTGCCAGCAGCCCGGGGTGGGGCGAGACCCAGTACTTC. The encoded protein is CASSPGWGETQYF.

J is TRBJ2-5 and V is TRBV29-1, with D perhaps TRBD1 or TRBD2 (5 bases each). The CDR3 totals 11 residues. Trimming removed 3 bases from V and 13 bases from J, with 15 bases in between. Per germline, CDR1 SQVTM and CDR2 ANQGSEA. The CDR3 DNA reads TGCAGCGTTGAGGGACGACAGCACGCGTACTTC. Amino acids: CSVEGRQHAYF.